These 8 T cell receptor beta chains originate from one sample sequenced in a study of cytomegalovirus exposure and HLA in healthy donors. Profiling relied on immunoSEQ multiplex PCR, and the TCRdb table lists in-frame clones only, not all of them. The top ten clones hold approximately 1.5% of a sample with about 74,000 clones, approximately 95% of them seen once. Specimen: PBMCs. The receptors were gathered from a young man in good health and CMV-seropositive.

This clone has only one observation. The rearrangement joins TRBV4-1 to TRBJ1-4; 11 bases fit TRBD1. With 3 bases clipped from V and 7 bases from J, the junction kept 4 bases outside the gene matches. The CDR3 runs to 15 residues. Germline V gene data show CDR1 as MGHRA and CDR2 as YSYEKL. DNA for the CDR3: TGCGCCAGCAGCCAGTCCGGGACAGGGGGTGAAAAACTGTTTTTT. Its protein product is CASSQSGTGGEKLFF.

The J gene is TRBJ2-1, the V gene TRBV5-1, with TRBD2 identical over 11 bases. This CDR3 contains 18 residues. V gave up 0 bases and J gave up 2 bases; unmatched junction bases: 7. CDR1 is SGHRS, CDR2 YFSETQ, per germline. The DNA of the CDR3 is TGCGCCAGCAGCTTGGTAGTGACTAGCGGGACCGCCTACAATGAGCAGTTCTTC. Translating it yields CASSLVVTSGTAYNEQFF.

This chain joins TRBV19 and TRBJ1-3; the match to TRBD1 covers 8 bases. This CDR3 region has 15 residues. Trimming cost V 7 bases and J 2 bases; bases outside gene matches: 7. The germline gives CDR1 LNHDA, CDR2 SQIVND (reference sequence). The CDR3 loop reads CASNPDRVPGNTIYF. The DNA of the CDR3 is TGTGCCAGTAATCCGGACAGGGTTCCTGGAAACACCATATATTTT.

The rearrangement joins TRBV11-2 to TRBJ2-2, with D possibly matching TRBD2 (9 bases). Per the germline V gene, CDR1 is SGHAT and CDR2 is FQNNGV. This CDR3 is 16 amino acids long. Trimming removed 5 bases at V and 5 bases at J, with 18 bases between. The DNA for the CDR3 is TGTGCCAGCAGCCTAGCGGGACAGGCTAAAACCGGGGAGCTGTTTTTT. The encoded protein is CASSLAGQAKTGELFF.

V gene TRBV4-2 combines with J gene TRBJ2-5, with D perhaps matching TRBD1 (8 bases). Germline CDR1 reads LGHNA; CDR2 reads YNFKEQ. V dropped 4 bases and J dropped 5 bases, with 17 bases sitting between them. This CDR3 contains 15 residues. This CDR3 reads CASSPTTGEGETQYF. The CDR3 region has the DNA TGTGCCAGCAGCCCAACGACAGGGGAGGGGGAGACCCAGTACTTC.

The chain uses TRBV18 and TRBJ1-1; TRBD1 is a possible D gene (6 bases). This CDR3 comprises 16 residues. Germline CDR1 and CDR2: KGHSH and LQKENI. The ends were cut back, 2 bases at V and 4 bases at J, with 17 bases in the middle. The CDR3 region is CASSPTGLGLGTEAFF. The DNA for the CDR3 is TGTGCCAGCTCACCAACAGGGCTGGGCTTGGGCACTGAAGCTTTCTTT.

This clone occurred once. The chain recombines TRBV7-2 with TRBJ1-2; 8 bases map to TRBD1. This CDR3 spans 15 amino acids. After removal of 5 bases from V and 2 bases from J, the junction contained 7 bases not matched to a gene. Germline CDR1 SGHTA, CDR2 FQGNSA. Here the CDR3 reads CASSPRQGQNYGYTF. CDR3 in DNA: TGTGCCAGCAGCCCCAGACAGGGGCAGAACTATGGCTACACCTTC.

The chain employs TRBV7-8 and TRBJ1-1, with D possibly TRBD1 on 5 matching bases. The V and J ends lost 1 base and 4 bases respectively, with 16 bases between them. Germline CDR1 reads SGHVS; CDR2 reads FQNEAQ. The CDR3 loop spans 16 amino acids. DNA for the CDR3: TGTGCCAGCAGCTTAGGTGTGTCAGGGTTTATCACTGAAGCTTTCTTT. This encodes CASSLGVSGFITEAFF.